The clone carrying this TCR beta chain was counted between two and nine times. Its antigen is as yet unknown. This specimen comes from a study of PD-L1 blockade in urothelial cancer. Study-wide background: Samples came from 3 weeks, at the second dose, and 6 weeks into treatment. A median blood sample held around 150,000 T cells and more than 80,000 unique TCRs. Whole-study results and caveats: More expansion of tumor-associated blood clones, seen at 3 weeks, marked durable-benefit patients. Pretreatment clonality of the blood TCR repertoire below the median was predictive of superior survival.

TCRdb's table, derived via immunoSEQ multiplex PCR, lists solely in-frame clones and lacks some. The sample lists some 80,000 clones, roughly nine tenths seen once, with around 5% in the top ten. The CDR3 has 15 residues. The J segment lost 2 bases and the V segment lost 1 base, leaving 4 bases of the junction unmatched. Germline V gene lookup returns CDR1 SGHRS and CDR2 YFSETQ. The material was PBMCs, obtained around atezolizumab (anti-PD-L1) treatment. This chain connects TRBV5-1 to TRBJ2-7; 9 bases match TRBD1. This sequence originates from a woman between 70 and 85 years old with urothelial cancer. The CDR3 DNA is TGCGCCAGCAGCTTGACAGGGGGCCACCCCTACGAGCAGTACTTC. It specifies CASSLTGGHPYEQYF.